The TCR beta chain under discussion was sequenced for a study of regulatory T cells in long-lasting Graves disease. This clonotype was counted ten times or more. Trimming removed 2 bases from V and 12 bases from J; junction bases left unmatched: 1. Germline V CDR1 and CDR2: SGHAT, FQNNGV. This CDR3 is 11 amino acids long. Time point given: newly diagnosed GD, antithyroid drugs for less than 3 months. The TCR library was made from RNA that had been extracted from PBMCs in TRIzol. Combining iRepertoire HTBI primers with Arm-PCR of CDR3 regions, the authors built TCR beta libraries. TCRdb reanalysed the multiplex PCR reads using MiXCR and keeps one entry per CDR3 protein. The sample lists approximately 540,000 distinct CDR3 sequences, 12% occurring once. The sample was also linked to a second study, of T cells in Graves' hyperthyroidism and ophthalmopathy. That paper states: The study used the HTBI primer set for a first-round RT-PCR of the TCR CDR3. Most thyroid clonotypes that were expanded above 0.001 also turned up in blood. For ophthalmopathy, model prediction preceded onset by a median roughly 6.3 months.

The source is a woman aged 25 to 39 with Graves disease. The rearrangement uses TRBV11-2 and TRBJ2-1, with 7 bases identical to TRBD1. Here the sequenced sample was peripheral blood mononuclear cells (PBMCs), taken at new diagnosis, from a patient treated with antithyroid drugs. This CDR3 is CASSLRDRQFF. CDR3 DNA sequence: TGTGCCAGCAGCTTAAGGGACAGGCAGTTCTTC.